These 28 T cell receptor beta chains share one sample of origin, sequenced in a study of blood T cell repertoires in COVID-19. The assay was immunoSEQ multiplex PCR, and TCRdb's table has in-frame clones only and misses some. The sample includes about 120,000 clones, under 90% seen only once; the top ten take roughly 3.9%. The sample taken for sequencing was peripheral blood. Receptor source: a man aged 55 to 70 with acute or convalescent COVID-19.

The J gene is TRBJ1-3, the V gene TRBV5-5, with a tentative D call TRBD1 (6 bases). The CDR3 spans 10 residues. Germline assignment: CDR1 SGHKS and CDR2 YYEKEE (reference sequence). The CDR3 protein is CAGGGNTIYF. The CDR3 coding sequence is TGTGCAGGGGGTGGAAACACCATATATTTT.

The sample holds a few counts of this clone. This chain joins TRBV30 and TRBJ2-1; 9 bases map to TRBD2. V lost 2 bases, J lost 0 bases, and 8 bases stayed unmatched. The CDR3 has 17 amino acids. Germline-derived CDR1 and CDR2 are GTSNPN and SVGIG (reference sequence). Written as DNA, the CDR3 is TGTGCCTGGAGTCCTCTAACACTAGCGGGCTCCTACAATGAGCAGTTCTTC. This codes for CAWSPLTLAGSYNEQFF.

The chain employs TRBV5-4 and TRBJ2-3, with D unclear. CDR3 length: 15 residues. The V gene's germline CDR1 is SGHNT and CDR2 YYREEE (reference sequence). V dropped 0 bases and J dropped 2 bases, with 10 bases sitting between them. The CDR3: CASSLEQRPTDTQYF. CDR3 nucleotides: TGTGCCAGCAGCTTGGAGCAGCGCCCCACAGATACGCAGTATTTT.

This chain uses TRBV6-2 or TRBV6-3 with TRBJ2-7; 8 bases are shared with TRBD1. V dropped 1 base and J dropped 2; count of bases not matched to a gene: 4. This CDR3 has 15 residues. Looked up from germline, CDR1 is MNHEY and CDR2 is SVGEGT. CDR3 amino acids: CASSYFRDRTYEQYF. The CDR3 coding sequence is TGTGCCAGCAGTTACTTCCGGGACAGGACCTACGAGCAGTACTTC.

This sequence joins TRBV7-8 and TRBJ2-2; TRBD2 might be the D (5 bases). This CDR3 comprises 17 residues. Trimming stripped 2 bases from V and 3 bases from J, with 16 bases between. Germline values: CDR1 SGHVS, CDR2 FQNEAQ. The CDR3 DNA sequence: TGTGCCAGCAGCTTATATCCGGGAATAAGGGACACCGGGGAGCTGTTTTTT. Its protein product is CASSLYPGIRDTGELFF.

The chain employs TRBV18 and TRBJ2-3; 10 bases align to TRBD2. Germline V gene sequence: CDR1 KGHSH, CDR2 LQKENI. This CDR3 is built from 15 residues. Trimming removed 3 bases from V and 1 base from J; junction bases left unmatched: 1. In nucleotides, the CDR3 is TGTGCCAGCTCACCGCTAGCGGGGGGCACAGATACGCAGTATTTT. It is translated as CASSPLAGGTDTQYF.

This chain links TRBV5-4 with TRBJ2-3; 8 bases align to TRBD2. V lost 4 bases, J lost 5 bases, and 9 bases stayed unmatched. Germline assignment: CDR1 SGHNT and CDR2 YYREEE (reference sequence). CDR3 size: 15 residues. CDR3 bases: TGTGCCAGCAGCCCCAAGCGGGAGAGGGTAGATACGCAGTATTTT. Translating it yields CASSPKRERVDTQYF.

This chain links TRBV6-5 with TRBJ2-3; maybe TRBD2 (5 bases). Germline V gene sequence: CDR1 MNHEY, CDR2 SVGAGI. Trimming pared 0 bases from V and 5 bases from J, leaving 9 bases between. The CDR3 length is 14 residues. The CDR3: CASSYSRGGDTQYF. The CDR3 DNA reads TGTGCCAGCAGTTACTCCCGGGGTGGAGATACGCAGTATTTT.

The chain joins TRBV28 to TRBJ2-1; TRBD2 matches at 8 bases. This CDR3 region has 15 residues. V was clipped by 7 bases and J by 1 base; unmatched bases: 6. Germline CDR1 reads MDHEN; CDR2 reads SYDVKM. DNA of the CDR3: TGTGCCAGCAATGGGGCGGGGGGATCCTACAATGAGCAGTTCTTC. This translates into CASNGAGGSYNEQFF.

J is TRBJ1-5 and V is TRBV7-9; D possibly corresponds to TRBD1 (6 bases). The CDR3 extends over 16 amino acids. V was trimmed by 1 base and J by 3 bases, leaving 13 bases between them. Per the germline V gene, CDR1 is SEHNR and CDR2 is FQNEAQ (reference sequence). The CDR3 loop is CASSLGVGGDNQPQHF. The CDR3 nucleotides read TGTGCCAGCAGCTTAGGAGTAGGGGGTGACAATCAGCCCCAGCATTTT.

The rearrangement links TRBV3-1 (or the pseudogene TRBV3-2) to TRBJ1-2, with D possibly being TRBD1 (5 bases). The V end lost 3 bases, the J end lost 4 bases, and 12 bases lay between the germline ends. This CDR3 contains 14 residues. In germline, CDR1 is LGHDT, CDR2 YNNKEL (reference sequence). The CDR3 DNA follows: TGTGCCAGCAGCCAGAGGCAACAGGCCTATGGCTACACCTTC. Protein: CASSQRQQAYGYTF.

This clone was counted a single time. The chain couples TRBV7-2 to TRBJ2-7, with 8 bases lining up with TRBD2. V dropped 0 bases and J dropped 3; count of bases not matched to a gene: 10. Germline CDR1 SGHTA, CDR2 FQGNSA. CDR3 length equals 17 residues. The CDR3 spells CASSLALFGAGGYEQYF. CDR3 DNA sequence: TGTGCCAGCAGCTTAGCGTTGTTCGGCGCGGGAGGCTACGAGCAGTACTTC.

The chain uses TRBV28 and TRBJ2-3; 7 positions agree with TRBD1. With V trimmed by 7 bases and J by 3 bases, 4 bases remained unmatched. Germline assignment: CDR1 MDHEN and CDR2 SYDVKM. CDR3 length: 13 amino acids. CDR3 DNA sequence: TGTGCCAGCACTCGACAGGGAACAGATACGCAGTATTTT. It is translated as CASTRQGTDTQYF. The full variable domain, completed using reference TRBV28 and TRBJ2-3, is DVKVTQSSRYLVKRTGEKVFLECVQDMDHENMFWYRQDPGLGLRLIYFSYDVKMKEKGDIPEGYSVSREKKERFSLILESASTNQTSMYLCASTRQGTDTQYFGPGTRLTVL.

The V call is TRBV25-1, the J call TRBJ1-1, with no clear D. CDR1 is MGHDK, CDR2 SYGVNS, per germline. V was trimmed by 3 bases and J by 5 bases, leaving 10 bases between them. The CDR3 consists of 13 residues. CDR3 sequence reads: CASSDLTRTEAFF. The CDR3 DNA reads TGTGCCAGCAGTGACTTGACGCGGACTGAAGCTTTCTTT.

This sequence joins TRBV14 and TRBJ1-6, with D perhaps TRBD1 (5 bases). V lost 1 base and J lost 9, with 16 bases in between. The CDR3 covers 16 residues. CDR1 and CDR2 (germline): SGHDN, FVKESK. The DNA of the CDR3 is TGTGCCAGCAGCCAAGTTGGGGAGGGGTTGAGTTCACCCCTCCACTTT. Residues: CASSQVGEGLSSPLHF.

A single count supports this clone. This chain links TRBV2 with TRBJ2-3; D is possibly TRBD2 (6 bases). The V and J ends lost 4 bases and 4 bases respectively, with 12 bases between them. The CDR3 spans 14 residues. Germline CDR1 SNHLY, CDR2 FYNNEI. The CDR3 protein is CASSVVREADTQYF. The DNA for the CDR3 is TGTGCCAGCAGTGTAGTCAGGGAGGCAGATACGCAGTATTTT.

This chain joins TRBV15 and TRBJ2-7; 9 bases agree with TRBD2. This CDR3 has 16 residues. CDR1 and CDR2 (germline): LNHNV, YYDKDF (reference sequence). V lost 2 bases, J lost 0 bases, and 5 bases stayed unmatched. The CDR3 sequence: CATSRPLAGSSYEQYF. In DNA form, the CDR3 reads TGTGCCACCAGCAGACCTCTAGCGGGAAGCTCCTACGAGCAGTACTTC. Complete variable domain (other parts from reference TRBV15 and TRBJ2-7): DAMVIQNPRYQVTQFGKPVTLSCSQTLNHNVMYWYQQKSSQAPKLLFHYYDKDFNNEADTPDNFQSRRPNTSFCFLDIRSPGLGDTAMYLCATSRPLAGSSYEQYFGPGTRLTVT.

The J gene is TRBJ2-5, the V gene TRBV28; the match to TRBD2 covers 14 bases. CDR1 is MDHEN, CDR2 SYDVKM, per germline. The CDR3 totals 16 residues. After removal of 5 bases from V and 5 bases from J, the junction contained 7 bases not matched to a gene. The CDR3 DNA is TGTGCCAGCAGTAGAGGACTAGCGGGAGGTCGGGAGACCCAGTACTTC. It translates to CASSRGLAGGRETQYF.

This chain joins TRBV19 and TRBJ2-2; tentative D call: TRBD2 (5 bases). The CDR3 has 14 amino acids. Germline V gene sequence: CDR1 LNHDA, CDR2 SQIVND (reference sequence). The ends were cut back, 3 bases at V and 6 bases at J, with 11 bases in the middle. The CDR3 DNA reads TGTGCCAGTAGTATTCGGGATGAATCCGGGGAGCTGTTTTTT. It codes for CASSIRDESGELFF. The full variable domain, its missing parts supplied by reference TRBV19 and TRBJ2-2, is DGGITQSPKYLFRKEGQNVTLSCEQNLNHDAMYWYRQDPGQGLRLIYYSQIVNDFQKGDIAEGYSVSREKKESFPLTVTSAQKNPTAFYLCASSIRDESGELFFGEGSRLTVL.

The chain joins TRBV6-5 to TRBJ1-3; 7 nucleotides line up with TRBD1. The CDR3 has 13 amino acids. After removal of 6 bases from V and 8 bases from J, the junction contained 7 bases not matched to a gene. Germline V gene data show CDR1 as MNHEY and CDR2 as SVGAGI. Here the CDR3 DNA reads TGTGCCAGCAGGCCTACAGGGGCGGACACCATATATTTT. Translating gives CASRPTGADTIYF.

The CDR3 loop is CASSLARVSGNTIYF. DNA of the CDR3: TGTGCCAGCAGCTTAGCCAGGGTATCCGGAAACACCATATATTTT. The chain joins TRBV7-8 to TRBJ1-3, with TRBD1 as a possible D gene (5 bases). Germline-derived CDR1 and CDR2 are SGHVS and FQNEAQ. This CDR3 spans 15 amino acids. V lost 0 bases, J lost 4 bases, and 10 bases lay in between.

The chain has TRBV19 and TRBJ2-1; 10 bases agree with TRBD2. Germline V gene lookup returns CDR1 LNHDA and CDR2 SQIVND (reference sequence). The CDR3 has 16 residues. The junction had 9 bases not matched to a gene; V was cut back by 4 bases and J by 6 bases. The CDR3 here is CASSRLAGEGVNEQFF. In DNA form, the CDR3 reads TGTGCCAGTAGTAGGCTAGCGGGAGAGGGTGTCAATGAGCAGTTCTTC. Filled out from reference TRBV19 and TRBJ2-1, the complete variable domain reads DGGITQSPKYLFRKEGQNVTLSCEQNLNHDAMYWYRQDPGQGLRLIYYSQIVNDFQKGDIAEGYSVSREKKESFPLTVTSAQKNPTAFYLCASSRLAGEGVNEQFFGPGTRLTVL.

This clone was detected once. The rearrangement joins TRBV5-6 to TRBJ1-1, with D unclear. The CDR3 runs 13 residues. The germline V gene encodes CDR1 SGHDT and CDR2 YYEEEE. Trimming stripped 4 bases from V and 0 bases from J, with 7 bases between. DNA for the CDR3: TGTGCCAGCAGCCCAATAGTGAACACTGAAGCTTTCTTT. This codes for CASSPIVNTEAFF.

Only a few counts were recorded for this clone. The V call is TRBV6-1, the J call TRBJ2-2, with a tentative D call TRBD2 (5 bases). The CDR3 is made up of 15 amino acids. Trimming removed 1 base from V and 5 bases from J, with 11 bases in between. The germline V gene has CDR1 MNHNS and CDR2 SASEGT. Here the CDR3 reads CASSEVGVFTGELFF. Written as DNA, the CDR3 is TGTGCCAGCAGTGAAGTGGGAGTATTTACCGGGGAGCTGTTTTTT.

J is TRBJ1-4 and V is TRBV9, with 9 bases that match TRBD1. Germline trimming cut 2 bases from V and 6 bases from J; bases unmatched to any gene: 8. The CDR3 contains 16 residues. Germline CDR1 and CDR2: SGDLS and YYNGEE. CDR3 region: CASSVSPGQGDEKLFF. The CDR3 DNA reads as TGTGCCAGCAGCGTCTCTCCGGGACAGGGAGATGAAAAACTGTTTTTT.

CDR3 protein: CSADEAGKLFF. The CDR3 DNA follows: TGCAGTGCTGACGAGGCGGGAAAACTGTTTTTT. The chain recombines TRBV20-1 with TRBJ1-4; no clear D. Between the trimmed V and J ends, which lost 5 bases and 10 bases, there was a span of 11 bases. The CDR3 totals 11 residues. The germline CDR1 and CDR2 sequences are DFQATT and SNEGSKA (reference sequence).

The V call is TRBV27, the J call TRBJ2-1, with D perhaps TRBD2 (6 bases). The CDR3 is 13 amino acids. Germline CDR1 and CDR2: MNHEY and SMNVEV (reference sequence). CDR3 loop: CATAGSSYNEQFF. CDR3 bases: TGTGCGACGGCGGGGAGCTCCTACAATGAGCAGTTCTTC.

This chain connects TRBV7-2 to TRBJ2-3; tentative D call: TRBD2 (6 bases). The CDR3 contains 14 residues. Germline loops: CDR1 SGHTA, CDR2 FQGNSA. Deletions cut 2 bases from V and 9 bases from J, with 15 bases between. The CDR3 bases are TGTGCCAGCAGCTTATCCGGGAGTGGGGGAACGCAGTATTTT. As protein: CASSLSGSGGTQYF.